This T cell receptor (beta chain) was observed in a study of shared clonotypes between healthy human individuals. Overall study context: Three CD4 naive, three CD4 memory, two CD8 naive and one CD8 memory plate were used per donor.

Clones were read by immunoSEQ multiplex PCR, and TCRdb kept only the in-frame ones, dropping some. The sample carries roughly 1,800,000 clones, about 95% recorded once. Study outcomes and limitations: Some clonotypes were shared by all four sorted-subset donors, while others were not shared. The non-shared ones had lower generation probabilities than the shared ones.

On this clone itself: Its matching antigen is unknown.

The CDR3 loop spans 13 amino acids. The V and J ends lost 5 bases and 4 bases, in that order; junction bases with no gene match: 3. CDR1 is SGHDT, CDR2 YYEEEE, per germline. Cells designated naive CD8 were CD45RO-negative and were positively selected for CCR7, with terminally differentiated effector memory CD45RA+ cells excluded. V gene TRBV5-6 combines with J gene TRBJ1-1, with 9 nucleotides matching TRBD1. Material: naive CD8+ T cells sorted from blood. This TCR was sampled from a man aged 18 to 30 in good health. The CDR3, as DNA: TGTGCCAGCAGGCCACAGGGGGCCACTGAAGCTTTCTTT. Residues: CASRPQGATEAFF.